This TCR beta chain was obtained from a study of blood T cell repertoires in COVID-19. Study information: Acute and convalescent COVID-19 specimens originated in the United States, Italy and Spain. T cells, B-cell-depleted T cells, or PBMCs provided the cDNA or gDNA that served as material.

In the authors' methods: For nucleated cells, counts were estimated from reference gene primer amplification. TCRdb keeps only in-frame clones here, not all; method: immunoSEQ multiplex PCR. V and J calls and clone size are as listed in that table; D and trimming were resolved from the DNA. The repertoire holds a few hundred thousand clones, with 80% to 90% as singletons. Germline V lookup: CDR1 LGHNA, CDR2 YNFKEQ. The CDR3 runs 17 residues. The V gene end was trimmed by 0 bases and the J gene end by 7 bases; junction bases not matched to a gene: 11. V usage is TRBV4-2 and J usage is TRBJ2-7, with 11 bases fitting TRBD2. This TCR was sampled from a man aged 45-65 years with active or convalescent COVID-19. The sequenced sample consisted of peripheral blood. CDR3 DNA: TGTGCCAGCAGCCAAGATCCGGTCCTAGCGGGGGGCGGGGAGCAGTACTTC. Translated: CASSQDPVLAGGGEQYF.